This T cell receptor beta chain was retrieved from a study of OX40 agonist ivuxolimab in advanced cancers. Study information: Ivuxolimab was delivered to patients intravenously every 2 weeks at doses spanning 0.01 to 10 mg/kg.

In germline, CDR1 is MNHNY, CDR2 SVGAGI (reference sequence). J lost 6 bases, V lost 6 bases, and 7 bases had no gene match. This CDR3 has 15 residues. Assay: immunoSEQ multiplex PCR; the TCRdb copy retains only in-frame clones and omits some. The data show more than 80,000 clones, about nine tenths seen once. The clonotype comes from an adult with an advanced solid tumor such as melanoma, head and neck, liver or kidney cancer. The sample in question was CD4+ or CD8+ T cells sorted from blood, obtained in a trial of the OX40 agonist ivuxolimab. The chain recombines TRBV6-6 with TRBJ2-1, with 11 bases lining up with TRBD2. DNA of the CDR3: TGTGCCAGCAGCGAACTAGCGGGAGCCGTCAATGAGCAGTTCTTC. Translating it yields CASSELAGAVNEQFF.